The 6 T cell receptor beta chains given below trace back to one sample, sequenced in a study of T-cell reconstitution after alpha-beta-depleted transplantation in children. Construction of the TCRbeta library involved unique molecular identifiers. TCRdb reprocessed the PCR reads via MiXCR and lists one record per CDR3 protein. The table lists about 900,000 distinct CDR3 sequences, about 29% of them singletons. Sequencing was performed on PBMCs, mostly from graft donor cells, taken 360 days after TCRalphabeta/CD19-depleted stem cell transplant. The source of these receptors is a boy under two years old who had a stem cell transplant for SCID, so the T cells may come from the graft donor.

This clonotype was seen more than once but under ten times. The V call is TRBV27, the J call TRBJ2-2; D gene unclear. Trimming removed 3 bases from V and 4 bases from J, with 9 bases in between. Germline CDR1 reads MNHEY; CDR2 reads SMNVEV (reference sequence). This CDR3 spans 14 amino acids. The CDR3 loop is CASSFKGITGELFF. The CDR3 DNA follows: TGTGCCAGCAGTTTCAAGGGAATCACCGGGGAGCTGTTTTTT.

This clonotype was seen a handful of times. V and J are TRBV2 and TRBJ2-2; D is uncertain. The CDR3 runs to 15 residues. Trimming left V 6 bases short and J 2 bases short, with 13 bases between. The germline CDR1 and CDR2 sequences are SNHLY and FYNNEI. CDR3 nucleotide sequence: TGTGCCAGCAGGGACCGGGCACTAAACACCGGGGAGCTGTTTTTT. This translates into CASRDRALNTGELFF.

The V call is TRBV12-3 or TRBV12-4, the J call TRBJ2-7; D possibly corresponds to TRBD1 (6 bases). The germline V and J ends were trimmed by 6 bases and 2 bases, with 11 bases remaining between them. CDR3 length equals 13 residues. CDR3 nucleotides: TGTGCCAGCAGAGAGGACAGCCCCTACGAGCAGTACTTC. Translated: CASREDSPYEQYF.

The chain is built from TRBV20-1 and TRBJ2-3; maybe TRBD1 (5 bases). The CDR3 extends over 15 amino acids. The ends were cut back, 6 bases at V and 4 bases at J, with 20 bases in the middle. Germline V lookup: CDR1 DFQATT, CDR2 SNEGSKA (reference sequence). CDR3 amino acids: CSAPGPGSPADTQYF. DNA of the CDR3: TGCAGTGCCCCAGGGCCCGGATCTCCCGCAGATACGCAGTATTTT.

This clonotype was picked up many times. The rearrangement links TRBV4-3 to TRBJ2-3; maybe TRBD1 (6 bases). CDR3 length equals 15 residues. CDR1 LGHNA and CDR2 YSLEER come from the germline V gene. Trimming took 1 base from V and 2 from J, leaving 10 bases between them. The CDR3 sequence: CASSQGLGATDTQYF. The CDR3 nucleotides read TGCGCCAGCAGCCAAGGCCTGGGGGCCACAGATACGCAGTATTTT.

This chain connects TRBV29-1 to TRBJ2-7; D might be TRBD1 or TRBD2, each matching 5 bases. V lost 4 bases and J 1 base, leaving 23 bases between the germline ends. Germline V lookup: CDR1 SQVTM, CDR2 ANQGSEA. The CDR3 spans 17 residues. This CDR3 is CSVVEWHEGIRSYEQYF. CDR3 nucleotides: TGCAGCGTTGTCGAGTGGCACGAGGGGATAAGGTCCTACGAGCAGTACTTC.